Listed below are T cell receptor beta chains from one sample, sequenced in a study of human T cells and chemical hapten exposure. MiXCR, applied by TCRdb to the RACE reads, yields one record per CDR3 protein. The table has about 270,000 distinct CDR3 sequences, approximately 7.5% seen once. The source was whole blood, collected in connection with sensitization to the hapten diphenylcyclopropenone (DPC). These receptors originate from a man between 18 and 29 years old with alopecia areata. Some clones in this sample may be carry-over from other donors' samples. Each CDR3 is given with its conserved first and last residue. Each record gives: J gene, clone size, D gene, V gene, CDR3 DNA, CDR3 protein. D genes are given only for firm matches. Part of the rows lack a size; the others show once, few, many or a class for expanded clones.

j_call: TRBJ2-2; clone_size: few; d_call: NA; v_call: TRBV6-2/TRBV6-3; cdr3_nt: TGTGCCAGCAGACAGAGGAACACCGGGGAGCTGTTTTTT; cdr3_aa: CASRQRNTGELFF
j_call: TRBJ1-1; clone_size: few; d_call: NA; v_call: TRBV2; cdr3_nt: TGTGCCAGCACACGCGCTGGGAAAGCTTTCTTT; cdr3_aa: CASTRAGKAFF
j_call: TRBJ2-7; clone_size: few; d_call: NA; v_call: TRBV3-1; cdr3_nt: TGTGCCAGCAGCCAAGGACGGGACTCCTACGAGCAGTACTTC; cdr3_aa: CASSQGRDSYEQYF
j_call: TRBJ1-2; clone_size: few; d_call: TRBD1; v_call: TRBV9; cdr3_nt: TGTGCCAGCAGCGTAGGACTGGACAGGGAAGAATATGGCTACACCTTC; cdr3_aa: CASSVGLDREEYGYTF
j_call: TRBJ1-1; clone_size: few; d_call: TRBD1; v_call: TRBV6-5; cdr3_nt: TGTGCCAGCAGTTACACATACAGGGGTAGGAGGGGCACTGAAGCTTTCTTT; cdr3_aa: CASSYTYRGRRGTEAFF
j_call: TRBJ2-2; clone_size: few; d_call: NA; v_call: TRBV6-2/TRBV6-3; cdr3_nt: TGTGCCAGCAGTTATCACTTGAACACCGGGGAGCTGTTTTTT; cdr3_aa: CASSYHLNTGELFF
j_call: TRBJ2-4; clone_size: NA; d_call: NA; v_call: TRBV7-2; cdr3_nt: TGTGCCAGCAGCTCGGCCATTCCGATAGGCATTCAGTACTTC; cdr3_aa: CASSSAIPIGIQYF
j_call: TRBJ2-2; clone_size: many; d_call: NA; v_call: TRBV20-1; cdr3_nt: TGCAGTGCTAGGACGGCCGGGGAGCTGTTTTTT; cdr3_aa: CSARTAGELFF
j_call: TRBJ2-7; clone_size: NA; d_call: NA; v_call: TRBV5-1; cdr3_nt: TGCGCCAGCAGCTTGGACCGTTTCCCGGGGGAGCAGTACTTC; cdr3_aa: CASSLDRFPGEQYF
j_call: TRBJ2-2; clone_size: many; d_call: NA; v_call: TRBV27; cdr3_nt: TGTGCCAGCAGTTTACAAGGGGCCTTGTTTAGTCTAAGGGAGCTGTTTTTT; cdr3_aa: CASSLQGALFSLRELFF
j_call: TRBJ2-5; clone_size: many; d_call: NA; v_call: TRBV7-9; cdr3_nt: TGTGCCAGCATTCTAGCCTATCAAGAGACCCAGTACTTC; cdr3_aa: CASILAYQETQYF
j_call: TRBJ1-3; clone_size: few; d_call: TRBD1; v_call: TRBV12-3/TRBV12-4; cdr3_nt: TGTGCCAGCAGTTTAGGAGACAGGGTTAGTGGAAACACCATATATTTT; cdr3_aa: CASSLGDRVSGNTIYF
j_call: TRBJ2-3; clone_size: many; d_call: TRBD2; v_call: TRBV7-2; cdr3_nt: TGTGCCAGCAGCTTCCGGCGGTCTAGCGGAAACACAGATACGCAGTATTTT; cdr3_aa: CASSFRRSSGNTDTQYF
j_call: TRBJ2-2; clone_size: NA; d_call: TRBD2; v_call: TRBV5-1; cdr3_nt: TGCGCCAGCAGCCCGGGACTAGCGGAGAACACCGGGGAGCTGTTTTTT; cdr3_aa: CASSPGLAENTGELFF
j_call: TRBJ1-2; clone_size: NA; d_call: NA; v_call: TRBV14; cdr3_nt: TGTGCCAGCAGCCCACTCCCGGGCTATGGCTACACCTTC; cdr3_aa: CASSPLPGYGYTF
j_call: TRBJ1-1; clone_size: many; d_call: NA; v_call: TRBV7-9; cdr3_nt: TGTGCCAGCAGCTTAGCGGGGAGGGTAATGAACACTGAAGCTTTCTTT; cdr3_aa: CASSLAGRVMNTEAFF
j_call: TRBJ1-1; clone_size: NA; d_call: NA; v_call: TRBV10-3; cdr3_nt: TGTGCCATCAGTGAGTCGACCACTGAAGCTTTCTTT; cdr3_aa: CAISESTTEAFF
j_call: TRBJ2-3; clone_size: NA; d_call: NA; v_call: TRBV10-3; cdr3_nt: TGTGCCATCAGTGAGGACGGGGGACGCCCGGCCACAGATACGCAGTATTTT; cdr3_aa: CAISEDGGRPATDTQYF
j_call: TRBJ2-7; clone_size: few; d_call: TRBD1; v_call: TRBV20-1; cdr3_nt: TGCAGTGCTAGAGGCTTGGGACAGGGGCCCCAGCAGTACTTC; cdr3_aa: CSARGLGQGPQQYF
j_call: TRBJ2-2; clone_size: NA; d_call: NA; v_call: TRBV4-1; cdr3_nt: TGCGCCAGCAGCCAAGGTTTATCCGGGTCCGCGAACACCGGGGAGCTGTTTTTT; cdr3_aa: CASSQGLSGSANTGELFF
j_call: TRBJ2-7; clone_size: NA; d_call: TRBD1; v_call: TRBV6-5; cdr3_nt: TGTGTCAGCAGCCTGGGACAGGGGTCACACGAGCAGTACTTC; cdr3_aa: CVSSLGQGSHEQYF
j_call: TRBJ2-1; clone_size: few; d_call: TRBD1; v_call: TRBV7-9; cdr3_nt: TGTGCCAGCAGCTTAAGCGACAGGGCCTACAATGAGCAGTTCTTC; cdr3_aa: CASSLSDRAYNEQFF